This T cell receptor beta chain was documented in a study of blood T cells in healthy people across ages. For the second PCR, which ran for about 6 to 11 cycles, a sample-barcoded 5' primer and a J-beta primer mix were used. TCRdb reprocessed the 5' RACE reads with MiXCR, giving one entry per CDR3 protein. The data hold around 1.5 million distinct CDR3 sequences, with 30% to 35% observed a single time. Donors each provided ten milliliters of peripheral blood. The V gene's germline CDR1 is LNHDA and CDR2 SQIVND (reference sequence). V was pared by 1 base and J by 5 bases, with 11 bases between. The CDR3 totals 14 residues.

What was sequenced was blood. The chain links TRBV19 to TRBJ2-5; no definite D call. The clonotype originates from a woman in her 30s in good health. The CDR3, as DNA: TGTGCCAGTAGTATAGGACCCCTGTCGGAGACCCAGTACTTC. Translated, it gives CASSIGPLSETQYF.